This TCR beta chain was observed in a study of vaccination and CD4 T cells after COVID-19. For the study at large: Post-COVID samples were collected a median about 97 days following diagnosis, spanning 35 to 161.

Researchers used the Oncomine TCR Beta short-read assay to sequence DNA from cultured CD4+ T cells. Using the QIAamp micro DNA kit, genomic DNA was extracted from the CD4+ T cells that had been cultured. TCRdb used MiXCR to reprocess the PCR reads, holding one entry per CDR3 protein. The sample gives thousands of distinct CDR3 sequences, roughly 28% of which show up once; over 25% is in the top ten. Treatment defined: roughly 11-day PBMC culture with coronavirus spike peptide pools or control peptides (ViraFEST assay). The unexposed donor provided CD4+ T cells, which were taken before the COVID-19 pandemic (2011-2018). TCR sequencing followed the expansion of antigen-specific T cells with peptide pools in ViraFEST. In its sample, this clonotype was seen a few times. Its antigen is unidentified. The CDR3 extends over 13 amino acids. V was shortened by 9 bases and J by 1 base, with 10 bases between the two germline ends. CDR1 and CDR2 from the germline V gene are SNHLY and FYNNEI.

This chain uses TRBV2 with TRBJ1-5, with D possibly being TRBD1 (5 bases). The sequence came from a human donor in good health. Sample: CD4+ T cells from blood, cultured in vitro. CDR3 loop: CARGGRSNQPQHF. The CDR3 region has the DNA TGTGCCAGGGGGGGGAGAAGCAATCAGCCCCAGCATTTT.